This record looks at one TCR beta chain sequence and its context. Its binding antigen is unknown. No much larger clone is present one base from it, and per-base qualities are unavailable. Healthy HIV-negative adults with no recently reported acute infections or vaccinations were included as donors. Every donor was a Caucasian adult residing in Nashville, Tennessee, USA. In the unsorted samples, 90 million to 100 million PBMCs were counted, and genomic DNA was extracted using the QIAamp DNA Blood Mini kit. Blood was obtained by leukapheresis, after which PBMCs were separated by Ficoll-Histopaque density gradient centrifugation and cryopreserved in liquid nitrogen vapor phase. The CDR3 measures 15 amino acids from cysteine to phenylalanine. The retained sequence is limited to the CDR3, 45 bases, with the frame set at the first base. CDR1 and CDR2, looked up from the germline V gene, are SGHVS and FQNEAQ. Trimming accounts for 3 bases at V and 3 bases at J, while the number of junction bases matched to no gene is 5.

TCR CDR3 regions were amplified from genomic DNA by multiplex PCR using the deep immunoSEQ assay. Genomic DNA extracted from each cell subset was distributed evenly over all wells of several immunoSEQ 96-well plates, and each plate served as one replicate. For unsorted PBMC, 300 ng genomic DNA, equal to tens of thousands of T cell genomes, was loaded into each replicate PCR. Genomic DNA from unsorted PBMC was sequenced over ten immunoSEQ deep assay plates. Purified libraries were quantified with a Qubit 3.0 fluorometer, sized on a Bioanalyzer 2100, and re-quantified with the KAPA Library Quantification kit. Each immunoSEQ 96-well plate was sequenced on its own single-read 150-cycle Illumina NextSeq 550 flow cell. In the original analysis: The immunoSEQ output contained only junctional sequences without quality scores, so filtering could not match that applied to full-length reads. Sequences were annotated with PyIR, a Python wrapper for IgBLAST v1.9, using IMGT germline references to assign V/J genes and CDR3. Reads were removed for weak V/J assignments (E-value above 1e-6), missing CDR3, stop codons, out-of-frame junctions, or ambiguous translated residues. V3J clonotypes were defined by identical inferred V gene, J gene, and CDR3 amino acid sequence. Percentage overlap between repertoires was calculated by dividing the number of shared unique clonotypes by the size of the smaller repertoire. RTK rarefaction, the Chao1 estimator, and Recon v2.1 estimates of unobserved clonotypes were used to assess repertoire richness. Not all clones reach the TCRdb copy of this immuneACCESS table, which keeps in-frame sequences only. Checked studies attribute under half of the gap to unresolved V genes and leave the rest unexplained. The V and J calls and clone size are taken from that table; D and trimming were inferred from the DNA. The sample table shows roughly 510,000 clones, and over 60% are seen once. Clones ranked in the top ten supply roughly an eighth of the sample.

The source of the sample is a study of shared clonotypes between healthy human individuals (dated by TCRdb to about 2020). Broadly, across the study: The cohort comprised a couple of women and a few men aged 18 to 49 years. To estimate repertoire size and how much clonotypes are shared between individuals, the study performed deep sequencing of blood TCR repertoires from roughly five healthy adults. Libraries were prepared and TCR repertoires were sequenced by different laboratories using diverse techniques, in order to increase sequencing depth and limit assay-specific biases. Between about 0.8 and 9 billion PBMCs per donor were obtained by leukapheresis.

Study-wide conclusions, independent of this receptor: Based on pairwise subsampling, the degree of clonotype sharing among donors was expected to be affected by sequencing depth. Sampling was limited to blood, and TCR repertoires in tissue likely differ from TCR repertoires in blood. Because the study included only a small number of donors, the genetic and exposure-history diversity represented was limited.

The sequencing sample was made of PBMCs. The TCR originated in a middle-aged woman in good health. Some clones in this sample may be carry-over from other donors' samples. Rearrangement joined TRBV7-8 to TRBJ1-1; TRBD1 aligns with 9 central bases. The CDR3 corresponds to CASSFYRGQDTEAFF. In nucleotides, the sequence is TGTGCCAGCAGCTTCTACAGGGGGCAGGACACTGAAGCTTTCTTT.